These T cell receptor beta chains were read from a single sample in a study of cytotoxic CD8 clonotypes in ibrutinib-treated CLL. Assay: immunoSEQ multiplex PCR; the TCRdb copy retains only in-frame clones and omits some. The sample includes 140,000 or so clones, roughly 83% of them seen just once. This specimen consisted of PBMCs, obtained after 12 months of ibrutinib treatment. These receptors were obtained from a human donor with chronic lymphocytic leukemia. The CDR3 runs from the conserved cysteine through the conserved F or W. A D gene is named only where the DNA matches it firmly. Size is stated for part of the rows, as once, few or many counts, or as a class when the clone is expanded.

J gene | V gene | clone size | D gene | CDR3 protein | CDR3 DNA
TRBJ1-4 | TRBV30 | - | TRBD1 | CAWSVVQGANEKLFF | TGTGCCTGGAGCGTCGTACAGGGGGCTAATGAAAAACTGTTTTTT
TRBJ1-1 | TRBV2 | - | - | CASSELVTNTEAFF | TGTGCCAGCAGTGAACTGGTCACGAACACTGAAGCTTTCTTT
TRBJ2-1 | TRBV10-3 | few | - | CAISYYNEQFF | TGTGCCATCAGTTACTACAATGAGCAGTTCTTC
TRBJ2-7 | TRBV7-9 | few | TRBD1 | CASSQGQGFEQYF | TGTGCCAGCAGCCAGGGACAGGGATTCGAGCAGTACTTC
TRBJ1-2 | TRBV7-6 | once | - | CASSLVGGENYGYTF | TGTGCCAGCAGCTTAGTGGGGGGAGAAAACTATGGCTACACCTTC
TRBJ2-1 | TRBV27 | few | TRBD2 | CASSSASSGSSYNEQFF | TGTGCCAGCAGTTCAGCCTCTAGCGGGAGCTCCTACAATGAGCAGTTCTTC
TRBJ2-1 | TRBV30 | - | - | CAWSSEGFNEQFF | TGTGCCTGGAGTAGTGAGGGGTTCAATGAGCAGTTCTTC
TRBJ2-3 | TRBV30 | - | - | CAWSGGDEGTDTQYF | TGTGCCTGGAGTGGAGGGGATGAGGGCACAGATACGCAGTATTTT
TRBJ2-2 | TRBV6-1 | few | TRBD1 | CASRPGGGYTGELFF | TGTGCCAGCCGTCCAGGGGGTGGGTACACCGGGGAGCTGTTTTTT
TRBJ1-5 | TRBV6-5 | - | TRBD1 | CASSHRQGLGQPQHF | TGTGCCAGCAGTCACCGACAGGGGTTAGGTCAGCCCCAGCATTTT
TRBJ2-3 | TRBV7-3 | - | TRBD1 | CASSLGTGGPDTQYF | TGTGCCAGCAGCCTCGGGACAGGAGGGCCAGATACGCAGTATTTT
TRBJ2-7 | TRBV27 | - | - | CASSSPLSTGLLSYEQYF | TGTGCCAGCAGTTCCCCACTTTCAACGGGACTTCTCTCCTACGAGCAGTACTTC
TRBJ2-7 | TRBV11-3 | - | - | CASSSGIPKTYEQYF | TGTGCCAGCAGCTCCGGGATCCCCAAGACCTACGAGCAGTACTTC
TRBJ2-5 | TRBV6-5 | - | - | CASSYDQETQYF | TGTGCCAGCAGTTACGACCAAGAGACCCAGTACTTC
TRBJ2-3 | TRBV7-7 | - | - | CASSLLGAPDTQYF | TGTGCCAGCAGCCTGTTAGGAGCACCAGATACGCAGTATTTT
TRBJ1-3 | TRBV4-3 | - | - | CASSQGRARISGNTIYF | TGCGCCAGCAGCCAAGGACGAGCGAGGATCTCTGGAAACACCATATATTTT
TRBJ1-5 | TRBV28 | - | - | CASSFDPGISNQPQHF | TGTGCCAGCAGTTTTGATCCAGGGATTAGCAATCAGCCCCAGCATTTT
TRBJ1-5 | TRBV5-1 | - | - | CASSLDSGNQPQHF | TGCGCCAGCAGCCTGGACAGCGGCAATCAGCCCCAGCATTTT
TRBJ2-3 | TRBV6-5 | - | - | CASSSHLADTQYF | TGTGCCAGCAGCTCACACCTAGCGGATACGCAGTATTTT
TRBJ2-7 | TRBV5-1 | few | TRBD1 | CASSLTGGAINEQYF | TGCGCCAGCAGCCTGACAGGGGGCGCGATTAACGAGCAGTACTTC
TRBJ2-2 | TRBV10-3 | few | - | CAISDPGKGGELFF | TGTGCCATCAGTGATCCGGGAAAGGGCGGGGAGCTGTTTTTT
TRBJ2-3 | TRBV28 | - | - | CASSFFRLGVSQYF | TGTGCCAGCAGTTTCTTTCGCCTTGGGGTCTCGCAGTATTTT
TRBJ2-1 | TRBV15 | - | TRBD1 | CATSPLSGQGSYNEQFF | TGTGCCACCAGCCCCCTATCCGGACAGGGCTCCTACAATGAGCAGTTCTTC
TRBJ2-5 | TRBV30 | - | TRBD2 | CAWSHEGRGAQYF | TGTGCCTGGAGTCATGAGGGGCGGGGGGCCCAGTACTTC
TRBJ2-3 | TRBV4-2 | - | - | CASSLEGGLVVDTQYF | TGTGCCAGCAGCCTAGAGGGCGGGCTAGTGGTAGATACGCAGTATTTT
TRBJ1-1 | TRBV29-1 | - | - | CSALGYQAPPFF | TGCAGCGCCTTGGGGTACCAGGCCCCTCCTTTCTTT
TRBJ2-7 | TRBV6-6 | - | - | CASADSYEQYF | TGTGCCAGCGCGGACAGCTACGAGCAGTACTTC
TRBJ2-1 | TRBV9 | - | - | CASSVAPQGNEQFF | TGTGCCAGCAGCGTAGCCCCCCAGGGTAATGAGCAGTTCTTC
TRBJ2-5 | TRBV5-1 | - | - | CASSRVGDQETQYF | TGCGCCAGCAGCCGCGTAGGGGACCAAGAGACCCAGTACTTC
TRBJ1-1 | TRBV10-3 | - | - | CALRGEGNTEAFF | TGTGCCCTGAGGGGTGAGGGGAACACTGAAGCTTTCTTT
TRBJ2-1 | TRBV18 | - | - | CASSPARNYNEQFF | TGTGCCAGCTCACCGGCCCGGAACTACAATGAGCAGTTCTTC
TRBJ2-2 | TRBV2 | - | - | CAGLAANTGELFF | TGTGCGGGTCTAGCTGCGAACACCGGGGAGCTGTTTTTT
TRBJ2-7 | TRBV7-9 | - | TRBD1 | CASSLFGTGSYEQYF | TGTGCCAGCAGCTTATTTGGGACAGGGTCCTACGAGCAGTACTTC
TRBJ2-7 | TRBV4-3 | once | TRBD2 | CASSQGLAGGAYEQYF | TGCGCCAGCAGCCAAGGACTAGCGGGAGGAGCCTACGAGCAGTACTTC
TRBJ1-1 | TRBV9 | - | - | CASSPRLGVVNTEAFF | TGTGCCAGCAGCCCCCGGTTAGGTGTTGTCAACACTGAAGCTTTCTTT
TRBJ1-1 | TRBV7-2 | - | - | CASSLFSLRAFF | TGTGCCAGCAGCTTATTCAGCCTTAGGGCTTTCTTT
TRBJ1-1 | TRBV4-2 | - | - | CASSQDWAARGSEAFF | TGTGCCAGCAGCCAAGATTGGGCAGCCAGGGGTTCTGAAGCTTTCTTT
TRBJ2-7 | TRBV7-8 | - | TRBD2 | CASSSRTSGIMYYEQYF | TGTGCCAGCAGCTCAAGGACTAGCGGGATCATGTACTACGAGCAGTACTTC
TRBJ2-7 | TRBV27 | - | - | CASSPANSYEQYF | TGTGCCAGCAGTCCGGCGAACTCCTACGAGCAGTACTTC
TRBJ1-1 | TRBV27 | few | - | CASSLMAGGNTEAFF | TGTGCCAGCAGTTTAATGGCAGGAGGGAACACTGAAGCTTTCTTT
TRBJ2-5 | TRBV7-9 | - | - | CATSRIETQYF | TGTGCCACCAGCAGGATCGAGACCCAGTACTTC
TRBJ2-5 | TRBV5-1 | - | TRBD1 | CASWTGLPTQETQYF | TGCGCCAGTTGGACAGGCCTCCCCACACAAGAGACCCAGTACTTC
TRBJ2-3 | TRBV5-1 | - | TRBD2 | CASSQDRGLAGVVTQYF | TGCGCCAGCAGCCAGGACAGAGGACTAGCGGGGGTGGTTACGCAGTATTTT
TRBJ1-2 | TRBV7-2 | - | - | CASSLLTAYGYTF | TGTGCCAGCAGCTTACTGACAGCATATGGCTACACCTTC
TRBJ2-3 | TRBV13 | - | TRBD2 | CASSLGTSGISDTQYF | TGTGCCAGCAGCTTAGGGACTAGCGGGATTTCAGATACGCAGTATTTT
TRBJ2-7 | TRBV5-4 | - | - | CASSLVTHEQYF | TGTGCCAGCAGCTTGGTGACCCACGAGCAGTACTTC
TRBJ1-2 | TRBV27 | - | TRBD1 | CASSFGGGNGYTF | TGTGCCAGCAGTTTCGGAGGGGGCAATGGCTACACCTTC
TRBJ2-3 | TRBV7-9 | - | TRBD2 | CASSRVSGSGTDTQYF | TGTGCCAGCAGCCGCGTCAGCGGGAGTGGCACAGATACGCAGTATTTT
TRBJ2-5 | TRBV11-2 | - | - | CASSFSAEKTQYF | TGTGCCAGCAGCTTCTCAGCTGAGAAGACCCAGTACTTC
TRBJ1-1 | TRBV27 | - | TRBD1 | CASKRRGLMAEAFF | TGTGCCTCCAAGAGGAGGGGGCTGATGGCTGAAGCTTTCTTT
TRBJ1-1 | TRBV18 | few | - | CASSPSTRLDTEAFF | TGTGCCAGCTCACCAAGCACCCGGCTCGACACTGAAGCTTTCTTT
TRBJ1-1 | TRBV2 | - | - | CASSSYLSRGNTEAFF | TGTGCCAGCAGTAGCTACCTCTCCAGGGGCAACACTGAAGCTTTCTTT
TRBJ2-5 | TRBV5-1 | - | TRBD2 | CASSSGGETQYF | TGCGCCAGCAGCTCCGGGGGGGAGACCCAGTACTTC
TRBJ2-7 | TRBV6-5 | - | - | CASSYSPGVDEQYF | TGTGCCAGCAGTTACTCCCCCGGAGTCGACGAGCAGTACTTC
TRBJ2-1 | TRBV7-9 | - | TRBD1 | CASSSNDKGARNEQFF | TGTGCCAGCAGCTCGAACGACAAGGGGGCAAGGAATGAGCAGTTCTTC
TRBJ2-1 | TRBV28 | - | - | CASSLSPYNEQFF | TGTGCCAGCAGTTTATCCCCCTACAATGAGCAGTTCTTC
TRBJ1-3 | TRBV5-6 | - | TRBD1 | CASRWTGVGNTIYF | TGTGCCAGCAGATGGACAGGAGTTGGAAACACCATATATTTT
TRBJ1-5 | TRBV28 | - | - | CASSLTPESNQPQHF | TGTGCCAGCAGTTTGACCCCAGAGAGCAATCAGCCCCAGCATTTT